These 10 T cell receptor beta chains originate from one sample sequenced in a study of human T cells and chemical hapten exposure. TCRdb called the RACE reads again in MiXCR, with one record for every CDR3 protein. The repertoire holds approximately 84,000 distinct CDR3 sequences, with roughly 8.6% as singletons. Time point in this sample: healthy volunteer bleed at 6 weeks. From whole blood left unfractionated, total RNA was extracted. Material: whole blood. These receptors came from a male donor in good health. Some clones in this sample may be carry-over from other donors' samples.

In its sample, this clonotype was seen many times. The J gene is TRBJ2-5, the V gene TRBV20-1; 7 bases are shared with TRBD1. CDR3 size: 14 residues. Germline V gene sequence: CDR1 DFQATT, CDR2 SNEGSKA (reference sequence). The trim removed 3 bases at V and 4 bases at J, leaving 8 bases unmatched. CDR3 sequence: CSASEWTGAETQYF. As DNA, the CDR3 is TGCAGTGCTAGTGAGTGGACAGGCGCAGAGACCCAGTACTTC.

This clonotype came up a few times. This chain joins TRBV11-3 and TRBJ2-3; 7 bases agree with TRBD1. The V and J ends lost 5 bases and 1 base, in that order; junction bases with no gene match: 12. The CDR3 contains 17 residues. Per germline, CDR1 SGHNT and CDR2 YENEEA. For the CDR3, the DNA is TGTGCCAGCAGCCGTGAGACAGGGAACGGCCGCACAGATACGCAGTATTTT. This translates into CASSRETGNGRTDTQYF.

The chain combines TRBV10-3 with TRBJ1-1; 7 bases are shared with TRBD1. Germline V gene lookup returns CDR1 ENHRY and CDR2 SYGVKD. The CDR3 has 16 residues. V shed 2 bases, J shed 4 bases, and the junction held 10 bases outside the gene matches. The CDR3 sequence: CAISERQGVAFTEAFF. The DNA for the CDR3 is TGTGCCATCAGTGAGCGGCAGGGGGTGGCCTTCACTGAAGCTTTCTTT.

J is TRBJ1-2 and V is TRBV18; D not resolved. CDR1 is KGHSH and CDR2 is LQKENI in the germline V gene. This CDR3 is built from 14 residues. Between the trimmed V and J ends, which lost 0 bases and 2 bases, there was a span of 7 bases. In DNA form, the CDR3 reads TGTGCCAGCTCACCACCAAACGGCAACTATGGCTACACCTTC. This gives the protein CASSPPNGNYGYTF.

The genes are TRBV5-1 and TRBJ2-2; D gene unclear. Trimming cost V 3 bases and J 6 bases, with 6 bases left between them. CDR3 length: 12 amino acids. Germline CDR1 reads SGHRS; CDR2 reads YFSETQ. The chain's CDR3 is CASSWQPGELFF. The CDR3 DNA reads as TGCGCCAGCAGCTGGCAGCCCGGGGAGCTGTTTTTT. Based on the CDR3 plus reference TRBV5-1 and TRBJ2-2, the full variable domain is KAGVTQTPRYLIKTRGQQVTLSCSPISGHRSVSWYQQTPGQGLQFLFEYFSETQRNKGNFPGRFSGRQFSNSRSEMNVSTLELGDSALYLCASSWQPGELFFGEGSRLTVL.

This chain links TRBV7-8 with TRBJ2-3; tentatively, D is TRBD1 or TRBD2 (6 bases each). CDR3 size: 16 residues. V was shortened by 2 bases and J by 0 bases, with 12 bases between the two germline ends. The germline V gene has CDR1 SGHVS and CDR2 FQNEAQ. DNA for the CDR3: TGTGCCAGCAGCTTAAGAGGGGGGATTAGCACAGATACGCAGTATTTT. It encodes CASSLRGGISTDTQYF.

This clonotype was detected ten times or more. The chain employs TRBV10-3 and TRBJ2-3; D is unresolved. CDR3 length: 14 residues. V lost 7 bases, J lost 1 base, and 12 bases lay in between. Germline CDR1 reads ENHRY; CDR2 reads SYGVKD. The CDR3: CAITPAPRTDTQYF. Written as DNA, the CDR3 is TGTGCCATCACCCCGGCCCCGCGCACAGATACGCAGTATTTT.

This clonotype has more than one count but fewer than ten. The CDR3 protein is CASSLLAGPTSGANVLTF. The CDR3 region has the DNA TGCGCCAGCAGCTTGTTAGCAGGGCCGACCTCTGGGGCCAACGTCCTGACTTTC. The chain couples TRBV5-1 to TRBJ2-6, with D possibly being TRBD1 (5 bases). Looked up from germline, CDR1 is SGHRS and CDR2 is YFSETQ. The CDR3 spans 18 residues. V lost 1 base and J lost 0, with 14 bases in between.

This clonotype was counted only a few times. This chain links TRBV4-2 with TRBJ2-3; 10 nucleotides line up with TRBD2. The V gene's germline CDR1 is LGHNA and CDR2 YNFKEQ. V shed 0 bases and J 8 bases; nucleotides not matched to a gene: 8. The CDR3 is 16 residues long. The DNA for the CDR3 is TGTGCCAGCAGCCAAGAAGGAGCGGGGGGGCTAGGTACGCAGTATTTT. It is translated as CASSQEGAGGLGTQYF.

This clonotype was seen many times. The V gene is TRBV6-2 or TRBV6-3, the J gene TRBJ2-3; TRBD2 aligns across 7 bases. The CDR3 runs 15 residues. CDR1 and CDR2 (germline): MNHEY, SVGEGT. Trimming at V came to 6 bases and at J to 1 base, leaving 7 bases not matched to a gene. The CDR3 DNA is TGTGCCAGCAGCCTCGGGCTAGCGGGCACAGATACGCAGTATTTT. Encoded protein: CASSLGLAGTDTQYF.